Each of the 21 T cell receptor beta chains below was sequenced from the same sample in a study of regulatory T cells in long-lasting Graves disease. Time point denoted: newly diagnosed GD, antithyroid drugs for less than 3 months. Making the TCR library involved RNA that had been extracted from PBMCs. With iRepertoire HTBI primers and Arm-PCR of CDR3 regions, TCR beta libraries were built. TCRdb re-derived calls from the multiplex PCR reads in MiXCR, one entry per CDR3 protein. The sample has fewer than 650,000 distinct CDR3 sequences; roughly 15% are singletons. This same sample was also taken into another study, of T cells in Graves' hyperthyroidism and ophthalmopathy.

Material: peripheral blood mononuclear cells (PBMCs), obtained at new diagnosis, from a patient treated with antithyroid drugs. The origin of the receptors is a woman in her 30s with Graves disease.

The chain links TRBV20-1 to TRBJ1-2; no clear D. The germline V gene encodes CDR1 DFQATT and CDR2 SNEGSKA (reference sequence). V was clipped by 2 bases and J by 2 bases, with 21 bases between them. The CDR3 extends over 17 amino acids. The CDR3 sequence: CSARTALSLTLNYGYTF. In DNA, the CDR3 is TGCAGTGCTAGAACCGCATTGTCCCTAACTTTAAACTATGGCTACACCTTC.

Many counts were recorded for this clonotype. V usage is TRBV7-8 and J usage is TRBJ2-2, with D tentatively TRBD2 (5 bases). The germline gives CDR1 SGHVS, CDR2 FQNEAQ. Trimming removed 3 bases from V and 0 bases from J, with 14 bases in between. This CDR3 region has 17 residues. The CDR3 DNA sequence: TGTGCCAGCAGCTTGCTAGCAGATATCGCGAACACCGGGGAGCTGTTTTTT. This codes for CASSLLADIANTGELFF.

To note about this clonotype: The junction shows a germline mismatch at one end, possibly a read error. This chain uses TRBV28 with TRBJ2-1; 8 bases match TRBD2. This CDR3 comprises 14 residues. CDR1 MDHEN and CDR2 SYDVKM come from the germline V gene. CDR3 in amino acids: CASSLAGGLDEQLF. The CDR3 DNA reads TGTGCCAGCAGTTTAGCGGGAGGTCTCGATGAGCAGCTCTTC. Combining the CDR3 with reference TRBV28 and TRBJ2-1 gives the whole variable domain DVKVTQSSRYLVKRTGEKVFLECVQDMDHENMFWYRQDPGLGLRLIYFSYDVKMKEKGDIPEGYSVSREKKERFSLILESASTNQTSMYLCASSLAGGLDEQLFGPGTRLTVL.

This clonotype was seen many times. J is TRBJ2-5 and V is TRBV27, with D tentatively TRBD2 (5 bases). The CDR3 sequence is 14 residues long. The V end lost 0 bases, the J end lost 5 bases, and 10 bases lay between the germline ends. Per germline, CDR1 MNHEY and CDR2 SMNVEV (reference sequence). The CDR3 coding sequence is TGTGCCAGCAGTTTATCGGGAGATCGGGAGACCCAGTACTTC. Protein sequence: CASSLSGDRETQYF.

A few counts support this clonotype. The CDR3 here is CSARDNWSNQPQHF. The CDR3 DNA is TGCAGTGCTAGAGATAATTGGAGCAATCAGCCCCAGCATTTT. This chain joins TRBV20-1 and TRBJ1-5; D is ambiguous. Germline lookup yields CDR1 DFQATT and CDR2 SNEGSKA (reference sequence). The V end was cut by 0 bases, the J end by 1 base, with 7 bases between. The CDR3 runs to 14 residues.

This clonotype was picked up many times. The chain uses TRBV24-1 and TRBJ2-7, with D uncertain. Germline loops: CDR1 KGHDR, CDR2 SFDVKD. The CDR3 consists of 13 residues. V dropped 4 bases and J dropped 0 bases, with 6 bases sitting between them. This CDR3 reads CATSEANSYEQYF. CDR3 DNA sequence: TGTGCCACCAGTGAAGCGAACTCCTACGAGCAGTACTTC.

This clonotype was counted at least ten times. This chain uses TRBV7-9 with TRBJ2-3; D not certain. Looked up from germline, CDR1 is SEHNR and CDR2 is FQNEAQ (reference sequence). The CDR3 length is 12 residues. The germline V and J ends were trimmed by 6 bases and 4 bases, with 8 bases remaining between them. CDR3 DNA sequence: TGTGCCAGCAGAAAGGCCTCAGATACGCAGTATTTT. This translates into CASRKASDTQYF.

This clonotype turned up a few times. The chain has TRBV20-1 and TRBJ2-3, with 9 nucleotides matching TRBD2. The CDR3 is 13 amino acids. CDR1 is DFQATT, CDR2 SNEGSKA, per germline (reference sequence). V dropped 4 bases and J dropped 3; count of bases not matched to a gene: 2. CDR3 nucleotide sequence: TGCAGTGCTAAGGGACTAGCAACAGATACGCAGTATTTT. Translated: CSAKGLATDTQYF.

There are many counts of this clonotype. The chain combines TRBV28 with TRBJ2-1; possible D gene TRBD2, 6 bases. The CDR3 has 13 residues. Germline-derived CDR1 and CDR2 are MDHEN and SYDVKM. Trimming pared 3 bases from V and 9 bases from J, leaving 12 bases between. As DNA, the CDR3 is TGTGCCAGCAGTTTGGGAGGAGGCTTTGAGCAGTTCTTC. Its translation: CASSLGGGFEQFF.

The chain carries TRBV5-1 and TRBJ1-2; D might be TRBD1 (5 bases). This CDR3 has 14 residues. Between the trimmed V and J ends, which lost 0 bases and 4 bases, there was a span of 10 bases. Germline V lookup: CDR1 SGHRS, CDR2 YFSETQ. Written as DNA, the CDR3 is TGCGCCAGCAGCTTGGGACAGCTGCCCTATGGCTACACCTTC. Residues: CASSLGQLPYGYTF.

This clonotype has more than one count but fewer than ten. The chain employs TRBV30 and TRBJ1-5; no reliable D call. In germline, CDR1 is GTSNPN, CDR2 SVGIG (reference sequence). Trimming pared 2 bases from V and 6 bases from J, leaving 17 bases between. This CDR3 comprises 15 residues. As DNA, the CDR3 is TGTGCCTGGAGTTCCCAATCCCGGGCGGGTCAGCCCCAGCATTTT. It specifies CAWSSQSRAGQPQHF. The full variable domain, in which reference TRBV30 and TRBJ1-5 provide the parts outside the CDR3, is SQTIHQWPATLVQPVGSPLSLECTVEGTSNPNLYWYRQAAGRGLQLLFYSVGIGQISSEVPQNLSASRPQDRQFILSSKKLLLSDSGFYLCAWSSQSRAGQPQHFGDGTRLSIL.

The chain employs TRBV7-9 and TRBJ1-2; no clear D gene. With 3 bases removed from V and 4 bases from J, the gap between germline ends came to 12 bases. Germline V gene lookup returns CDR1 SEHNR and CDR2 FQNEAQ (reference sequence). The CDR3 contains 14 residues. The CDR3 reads CASSFIEGLYGYTF. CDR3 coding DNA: TGTGCCAGCAGCTTCATTGAGGGTCTCTATGGCTACACCTTC.

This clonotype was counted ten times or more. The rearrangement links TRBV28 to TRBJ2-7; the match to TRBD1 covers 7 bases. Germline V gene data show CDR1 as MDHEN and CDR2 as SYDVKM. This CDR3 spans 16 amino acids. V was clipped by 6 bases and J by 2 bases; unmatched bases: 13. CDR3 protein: CASSQTGTAKTYEQYF. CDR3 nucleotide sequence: TGTGCCAGCAGCCAAACCGGGACAGCCAAAACCTACGAGCAGTACTTC.

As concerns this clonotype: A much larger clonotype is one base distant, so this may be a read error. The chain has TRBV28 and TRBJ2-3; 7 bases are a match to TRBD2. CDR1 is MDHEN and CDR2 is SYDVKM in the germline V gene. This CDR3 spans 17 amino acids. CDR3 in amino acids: CASRRGLAPTSTGTQYF. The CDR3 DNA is TGTGCCAGCAGGCGTGGGCTAGCGCCGACTAGCACAGGTACGCAGTATTTT.

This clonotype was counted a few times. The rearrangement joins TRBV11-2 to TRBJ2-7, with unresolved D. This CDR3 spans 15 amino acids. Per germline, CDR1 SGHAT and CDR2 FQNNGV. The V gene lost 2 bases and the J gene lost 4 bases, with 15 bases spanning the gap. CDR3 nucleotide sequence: TGTGCCAGCAGCTTAAAAGCAGAACTTACTTACGAGCAGTACTTC. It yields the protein CASSLKAELTYEQYF.

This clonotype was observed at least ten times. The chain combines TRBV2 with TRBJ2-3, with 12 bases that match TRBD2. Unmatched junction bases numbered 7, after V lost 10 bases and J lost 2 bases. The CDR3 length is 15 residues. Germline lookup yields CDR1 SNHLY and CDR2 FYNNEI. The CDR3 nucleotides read TGTGCCACCTCACTAGCGGGGGGTTTCACAGATACGCAGTATTTT. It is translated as CATSLAGGFTDTQYF.

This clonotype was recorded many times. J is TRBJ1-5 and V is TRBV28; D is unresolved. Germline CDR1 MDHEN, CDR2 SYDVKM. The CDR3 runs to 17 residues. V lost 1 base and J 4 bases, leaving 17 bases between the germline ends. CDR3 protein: CASSLSMRYKKNQPQHF. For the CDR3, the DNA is TGTGCCAGCAGTTTATCTATGCGGTACAAGAAAAATCAGCCCCAGCATTTT.

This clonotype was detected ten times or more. CDR3 nucleotide sequence: TGTGCCAGCAGTTACGGGGGACTGCCGGGCACTGAAGCTTTCTTT. It encodes CASSYGGLPGTEAFF. V usage is TRBV6-9 and J usage is TRBJ1-1; maybe TRBD1 (5 bases). Germline V CDR1 and CDR2: MNHGY, SVAAGI. The CDR3 contains 15 residues. The V end was cut by 3 bases, the J end by 4 bases, with 15 bases between.

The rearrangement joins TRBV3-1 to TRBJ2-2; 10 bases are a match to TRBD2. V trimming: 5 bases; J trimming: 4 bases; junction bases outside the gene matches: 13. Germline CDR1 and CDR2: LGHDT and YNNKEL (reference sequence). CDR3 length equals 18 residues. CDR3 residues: CASSSEALAGVGTGELFF. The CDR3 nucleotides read TGTGCCAGCAGCTCCGAAGCGCTAGCGGGAGTGGGCACCGGGGAGCTGTTTTTT.

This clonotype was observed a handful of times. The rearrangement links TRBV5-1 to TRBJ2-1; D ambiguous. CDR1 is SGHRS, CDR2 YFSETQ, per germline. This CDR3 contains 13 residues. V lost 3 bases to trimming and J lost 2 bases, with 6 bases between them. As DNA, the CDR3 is TGCGCCAGCAGCTCCCAGGCCTACAATGAGCAGTTCTTC. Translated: CASSSQAYNEQFF.

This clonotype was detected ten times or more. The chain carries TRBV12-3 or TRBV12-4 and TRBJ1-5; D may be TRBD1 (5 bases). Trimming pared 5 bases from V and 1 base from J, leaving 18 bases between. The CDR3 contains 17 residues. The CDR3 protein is CASSLKQPGGSNQPQHF. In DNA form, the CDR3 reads TGTGCCAGCAGTCTTAAACAGCCGGGGGGGAGCAATCAGCCCCAGCATTTT.